These 18 T cell receptor beta chains share one sample of origin, sequenced in a study of cytomegalovirus exposure and HLA in healthy donors. Both 60 Vbeta primers and 13 Jbeta primers went into the PCR. The assay was immunoSEQ multiplex PCR, and TCRdb's table has in-frame clones only and misses some. The repertoire holds approximately 220,000 clones, with 70% to 80% as singletons. The sequenced sample was PBMCs. The receptor source for this set is a man aged 35-49 years in good health and CMV-seronegative.

This clone has a handful of counts. V gene TRBV9 combines with J gene TRBJ1-4, with D possibly TRBD1 on 6 matching bases. Trimming cost V 4 bases and J 0 bases, with 13 bases left between them. Germline values: CDR1 SGDLS, CDR2 YYNGEE. The CDR3 totals 16 residues. The CDR3 DNA reads as TGTGCCAGCAGCATGAGGGCAGGGGCAACTAATGAAAAACTGTTTTTT. Translation gives CASSMRAGATNEKLFF.

The V call is TRBV4-1, the J call TRBJ2-7; 12 nucleotides align to TRBD2. The germline CDR1 and CDR2 sequences are MGHRA and YSYEKL. The CDR3 has 16 amino acids. Trimming at V came to 3 bases and at J to 2 bases, leaving 5 bases not matched to a gene. The CDR3 DNA sequence: TGCGCCAGCAGCCAGGAGACTAGCGGGAGCCCCTACGAGCAGTACTTC. It yields the protein CASSQETSGSPYEQYF.

The J gene is TRBJ1-2, the V gene TRBV9; tentatively, D is TRBD1 (5 bases). Germline V lookup: CDR1 SGDLS, CDR2 YYNGEE. CDR3 size: 17 residues. The V end was cut by 4 bases, the J end by 1 base, with 20 bases between. CDR3 protein: CASSLAPNRTDNYGYTF. The CDR3 DNA sequence: TGTGCCAGCAGCCTGGCCCCCAACAGGACGGATAACTATGGCTACACCTTC.

The chain joins TRBV28 to TRBJ2-2; 8 bases align to TRBD1. V shed 4 bases and J 6 bases; nucleotides not matched to a gene: 7. The CDR3 has 15 residues. Germline values: CDR1 MDHEN, CDR2 SYDVKM. The CDR3 reads CASSSRGRWAGELFF. The CDR3 coding sequence is TGTGCCAGCAGTTCCAGGGGGCGCTGGGCCGGGGAGCTGTTTTTT.

V usage is TRBV30 and J usage is TRBJ2-2; unclear D gene. Germline V gene data show CDR1 as GTSNPN and CDR2 as SVGIG (reference sequence). V gave up 2 bases and J gave up 0 bases, with 7 bases separating them. This CDR3 contains 14 residues. The CDR3 is CAWSRGTNTGELFF. The CDR3 coding sequence is TGTGCCTGGAGTCGAGGTACGAACACCGGGGAGCTGTTTTTT.

This chain links TRBV9 with TRBJ2-7; TRBD1 aligns across 11 bases. This CDR3 has 18 residues. Losses at the gene ends were 0 bases for V and 2 bases for J; bases not matched to a gene: 10. The germline CDR1 and CDR2 sequences are SGDLS and YYNGEE. The CDR3 bases are TGTGCCAGCAGCGTAGGGCCTGGGGAGGGACAGGGGGCCTACGAGCAGTACTTC. Protein product: CASSVGPGEGQGAYEQYF. The variable domain in full, with the rest retrieved from reference TRBV9 and TRBJ2-7, is DSGVTQTPKHLITATGQRVTLRCSPRSGDLSVYWYQQSLDQGLQFLIQYYNGEERAKGNILERFSAQQFPDLHSELNLSSLELGDSALYFCASSVGPGEGQGAYEQYFGPGTRLTVT.

This chain connects TRBV15 to TRBJ2-5; 8 positions match TRBD2. This CDR3 is built from 14 residues. J lost 5 bases, V lost 0 bases, and 2 bases had no gene match. The germline CDR1 and CDR2 sequences are LNHNV and YYDKDF (reference sequence). This CDR3 is CATSREAGVETQYF. The DNA of the CDR3 is TGTGCCACCAGCAGAGAAGCGGGAGTGGAGACCCAGTACTTC.

This chain connects TRBV7-8 to TRBJ2-7; D is unresolved. V shed 6 bases and J shed 4 bases, with 10 bases lying between them. This CDR3 has 12 amino acids. CDR1 is SGHVS and CDR2 is FQNEAQ in the germline V gene. CDR3 loop: CASSPTAYEQYF. For the CDR3, the DNA is TGTGCCAGCAGTCCCACAGCTTACGAGCAGTACTTC.

The sample holds one count of this clone. The rearrangement uses TRBV4-1 and TRBJ2-2, with D tentatively TRBD1 (6 bases). The CDR3 runs to 14 residues. Per the germline V gene, CDR1 is MGHRA and CDR2 is YSYEKL. With 6 bases removed from V and 3 bases from J, the gap between germline ends came to 11 bases. The CDR3 region has the DNA TGCGCCAGCAGGAGGACAGAAGACACCGGGGAGCTGTTTTTT. It yields the protein CASRRTEDTGELFF.

The rearrangement links TRBV7-2 to TRBJ1-4, with D perhaps TRBD1 (6 bases). This CDR3 comprises 14 residues. V dropped 3 bases and J dropped 7 bases, with 12 bases sitting between them. Germline values: CDR1 SGHTA, CDR2 FQGNSA. The CDR3 DNA sequence: TGTGCCAGCAGCTTCGACAGGAGCGCTGAAAAACTGTTTTTT. Protein product: CASSFDRSAEKLFF.

The CDR3 DNA is TGTGCCAGCAGTTACGCGAGAAATTCACCCCTCCACTTT. This gives the protein CASSYARNSPLHF. The gene calls are TRBV28 and TRBJ1-6; D uncertain. The ends were cut back, 4 bases at V and 7 bases at J, with 8 bases in the middle. Germline CDR1 and CDR2: MDHEN and SYDVKM. The CDR3 is 13 residues long.

This clone was counted a few times. The chain carries TRBV7-2 and TRBJ2-7; a weak D match, TRBD1 (5 bases). The CDR3 spans 12 residues. V shed 2 bases and J shed 3 bases, with 5 bases lying between them. CDR1 and CDR2 (germline): SGHTA, FQGNSA. CDR3 sequence: CASSLQGYEQYF. The CDR3 DNA is TGTGCCAGCAGCTTACAGGGCTACGAGCAGTACTTC.

J is TRBJ1-5 and V is TRBV28; no definite D call. Between the trimmed V and J ends, which lost 2 bases and 3 bases, there was a span of 8 bases. The CDR3 is 14 amino acids. Germline loops: CDR1 MDHEN, CDR2 SYDVKM. CDR3 loop: CASSLRGNNQPQHF. CDR3 coding DNA: TGTGCCAGCAGTTTACGAGGGAACAATCAGCCCCAGCATTTT. Supplemented by reference TRBV28 and TRBJ1-5, the full variable domain reads DVKVTQSSRYLVKRTGEKVFLECVQDMDHENMFWYRQDPGLGLRLIYFSYDVKMKEKGDIPEGYSVSREKKERFSLILESASTNQTSMYLCASSLRGNNQPQHFGDGTRLSIL.

J is TRBJ2-2 and V is TRBV11-2; unclear D gene. Per germline, CDR1 SGHAT and CDR2 FQNNGV. The germline V and J ends were trimmed by 0 bases and 7 bases, with 12 bases remaining between them. This CDR3 comprises 15 residues. CDR3 DNA: TGTGCCAGCAGCTTAGAACGGCTAGTGAGCGGGGAGCTGTTTTTT. Translated: CASSLERLVSGELFF.

This sequence joins TRBV7-8 and TRBJ2-2; 10 bases match TRBD2. CDR1 and CDR2 from the germline V gene are SGHVS and FQNEAQ. V shed 4 bases and J 5 bases; nucleotides not matched to a gene: 7. The CDR3 runs to 16 residues. The CDR3 bases are TGTGCCAGCAGCTATAAAGCGGGGGGGCTTACCGGGGAGCTGTTTTTT. It encodes CASSYKAGGLTGELFF.

In this sample, this clone turned up a few times. The chain joins TRBV9 to TRBJ2-2; a weak D match, TRBD2 (6 bases). There are 16 residues in the CDR3. The V end lost 1 base, the J end lost 0 bases, and 10 bases lay between the germline ends. Germline loops: CDR1 SGDLS, CDR2 YYNGEE. The chain's CDR3 is CASSVRAGTNTGELFF. As DNA, the CDR3 is TGTGCCAGCAGCGTACGCGCGGGGACGAACACCGGGGAGCTGTTTTTT.

The chain links TRBV27 to TRBJ2-7; the D gene is possibly TRBD1 (5 bases). The CDR3 sequence is 12 residues long. From germline, CDR1 is MNHEY and CDR2 SMNVEV (reference sequence). V shed 5 bases and J shed 3 bases, with 8 bases lying between them. CDR3 loop: CASSIRGYEQYF. For the CDR3, the DNA is TGTGCCAGCAGTATAAGGGGCTACGAGCAGTACTTC.

There are a few counts of this clone. V usage is TRBV2 and J usage is TRBJ2-3; 9 bases are a match to TRBD1. V lost 8 bases and J lost 1; bases outside the gene matches: 4. Per germline, CDR1 SNHLY and CDR2 FYNNEI. The CDR3 extends over 14 amino acids. The chain's CDR3 is CASLRDRGTDTQYF. CDR3 bases: TGTGCCAGCTTACGGGACAGGGGCACAGATACGCAGTATTTT.